These T cell receptor beta chains were read from a single sample in a study of T cell responses to AZD1222 COVID-19 vaccine. The table came from immunoSEQ multiplex PCR; TCRdb's copy has only in-frame clones and leaves some out. Among about 150,000 clones listed, over 75% were seen once. Sequencing was performed on peripheral blood, taken 28 days after the second dose of the MenACWY control vaccine. The receptors shown here come from an adult who received the MenACWY meningococcal vaccine as a control. The CDR3 runs from the conserved cysteine through the conserved F or W. The D gene is left open where the match is weak. A row's size may be missing; if present it is once, few, many or a size class.

V	size	J	D	length	DNA	CDR3
TRBV7-2	.	TRBJ1-2	.	14	TGTGCCAGCAGCTTAGTCGCCCAGAACTATGGCTACACCTTC	CASSLVAQNYGYTF
TRBV27	.	TRBJ1-4	.	16	TGTGCCAGCAGGAAAAATAATCAGGGGAGTGGTGAAAAACTGTTTTTT	CASRKNNQGSGEKLFF
TRBV7-2	.	TRBJ1-2	.	13	TGTGCCAGCAGCTTGGGTGTAGACTATGGCTACACCTTC	CASSLGVDYGYTF
TRBV2	few	TRBJ2-5	.	12	TGTGCCAGCAGTTACAGGGAACAGACCCAGTACTTC	CASSYREQTQYF
TRBV19	.	TRBJ1-6	.	13	TGTGCCAGTAGCTTACAGGGAAATTCACCCCTCCACTTT	CASSLQGNSPLHF
TRBV11-3	.	TRBJ2-7	.	12	TGTGCCAGCACCGAGGGGAACTACGAGCAGTACTTC	CASTEGNYEQYF
TRBV30	.	TRBJ1-2	.	13	TGTGCCTGGACGGCGGGATGGGACTATGGCTACACCTTC	CAWTAGWDYGYTF
TRBV6-5	.	TRBJ1-2	TRBD1	13	TGTGCCAGCAGTTCGACAGGGGAAAGAGGCTACACCTTC	CASSSTGERGYTF
TRBV12-5	.	TRBJ2-4	.	13	TGTGCTAGTGGTTTGGTACGGGCAGGGTCGGCTTACTTC	CASGLVRAGSAYF
TRBV6-1	once	TRBJ1-1	.	15	TGTGCCAGCAGTGAAATATTGACAGGGAACACTGAAGCTTTCTTT	CASSEILTGNTEAFF
TRBV28	.	TRBJ2-5	TRBD2	16	TGTGCCAGCAGGGCTTGGGTAGCGGGGGGGGGAGAGACCCAGTACTTC	CASRAWVAGGGETQYF
TRBV14	.	TRBJ1-6	.	16	TGTGCCAGCAGCCATGTACAGGGAAGTCGAAATTCACCCCTCCACTTT	CASSHVQGSRNSPLHF
TRBV7-3	once	TRBJ2-7	.	13	TGTGCCAGCAGCTTCGGGGGCTTAGGCGAGCAGTACTTC	CASSFGGLGEQYF
TRBV5-1	.	TRBJ1-2	.	13	TGCGCCAGCAGCTTGGCCGACACCTATGGCTACACCTTC	CASSLADTYGYTF
TRBV9	.	TRBJ1-2	TRBD1	15	TGTGCCAGCAGCGCTCGACAGGGGAGAGGGGATGGCTACACCTTC	CASSARQGRGDGYTF
TRBV3-1/TRBV3-2	.	TRBJ1-1	.	16	TGTGCCAGCAGCCAAGTTTCCAGGGTACAGAACACTGAAGCTTTCTTT	CASSQVSRVQNTEAFF
TRBV5-6	.	TRBJ2-4	TRBD1	16	TGTGCCAGCAGCCCCGTCGGGACAGGGGCCAAAAACATTCAGTACTTC	CASSPVGTGAKNIQYF
TRBV2	.	TRBJ1-2	.	15	TGTGCCAGCAGTGAAGTCCGTGTGGGGGCGGATGGCTACACCTTC	CASSEVRVGADGYTF
TRBV5-4	.	TRBJ2-2	TRBD2	16	TGTGCCAGCACCCTAGGCGGGGGGCTTAACACCGGGGAGCTGTTTTTT	CASTLGGGLNTGELFF
TRBV6-5	few	TRBJ2-2	.	15	TGTGCCAGCAGCCCAACGGCCCGCCTAGACGGGGAGCTGTTTTTT	CASSPTARLDGELFF
TRBV12-3/TRBV12-4	.	TRBJ2-1	TRBD2	13	TGTGCCAGTGAGCGGGGGGCCTACAATGAGCAGTTCTTC	CASERGAYNEQFF
TRBV29-1	.	TRBJ2-2	.	13	TGCAGCGTGAGAGACGGGACGGCCGGGGAGCTGTTTTTT	CSVRDGTAGELFF
TRBV6-5	.	TRBJ1-4	.	14	TGTGCCAGCTCCCTTCTGAGCTTAAATGAAAAACTGTTTTTT	CASSLLSLNEKLFF
TRBV5-4	.	TRBJ1-1	.	14	TGTGCCAGCAGCTCTTCCAAAACGGACACTGAAGCTTTCTTT	CASSSSKTDTEAFF
TRBV28	.	TRBJ2-7	.	14	TGTGCCAGCACTGCTGGGCTGGCTTCCTACGAGCAGTACTTC	CASTAGLASYEQYF
TRBV23-1	.	TRBJ1-1	.	14	TGCGCCAGCAGTCATGGACAGAGGAACACTGAAGCTTTCTTT	CASSHGQRNTEAFF
TRBV28	.	TRBJ1-2	TRBD1	16	TGTGCCAGCAGTTTATATGGGACAGGGGGCAGCTATGGCTACACCTTC	CASSLYGTGGSYGYTF
TRBV19	once	TRBJ2-7	.	14	TGTGCCAGTAGTACACCAGGGTTGTCCTACGAGCAGTACTTC	CASSTPGLSYEQYF
TRBV6-5	.	TRBJ1-4	.	16	TGTGCCAGCAGTTACTCTTGGATCGACAGTGGGGAAAAACTGTTTTTT	CASSYSWIDSGEKLFF
TRBV28	.	TRBJ1-1	.	15	TGTGCCAGCAGCCCGGGACTAAAGGGGAGTCGCGGTGCTTTCTTT	CASSPGLKGSRGAFF
TRBV2	.	TRBJ1-3	.	14	TGTGCCAGCACTGGACAGTTCTCTGGAAACACCATATATTTT	CASTGQFSGNTIYF
TRBV4-3	.	TRBJ1-2	.	15	TGCGCCAGCAGCCCCTCCGGAGAGCTTGGGGGCGGCTACACCTTC	CASSPSGELGGGYTF
TRBV6-2/TRBV6-3	.	TRBJ1-1	.	15	TGTGCCAGCAGTTACTCGATTGGCCCGAACACTGAAGCTTTCTTT	CASSYSIGPNTEAFF
TRBV4-1	.	TRBJ1-1	.	14	TGCGCCAGCAGCCTCGGGACGGTGAACACTGAAGCTTTCTTT	CASSLGTVNTEAFF
TRBV11-2	.	TRBJ2-1	TRBD2	15	TGTGCCAGCACCTGGGCGGCTAGCGGGGGTAGTGAGCAGTTCTTC	CASTWAASGGSEQFF
TRBV21-1	.	TRBJ2-3	.	18	TGTGCCAGCAGCAAAGAAAAGGGACTAGCGGGGAGCACAGATACGCAGTATTTT	CASSKEKGLAGSTDTQYF
TRBV6-1	.	TRBJ1-1	TRBD1	18	TGTGCCAGCAGTGGGTTTTGGGACAGGGAGCGGAGTAGCACTGAAGCTTTCTTT	CASSGFWDRERSSTEAFF
TRBV7-9	.	TRBJ1-2	TRBD1	15	TGTGCCAGCAGCCCACCGGGACAGGGGTTAAGTGGCTACACCTTC	CASSPPGQGLSGYTF
TRBV5-6	once	TRBJ1-4	.	16	TGTGCCAGCAGCTTGGCTCTGAGGGCAACTAATGAAAAACTGTTTTTT	CASSLALRATNEKLFF
TRBV27	.	TRBJ2-1	.	13	TGTGCCAGCTCGAAACCACTAGACAATGAGCAGTTCTTC	CASSKPLDNEQFF
TRBV5-1	.	TRBJ1-1	.	15	TGCGCCAGCAGCTTGGCCGGCAGGGGGAACACTGAAGCTTTCTTT	CASSLAGRGNTEAFF
TRBV7-9	.	TRBJ2-2	.	12	TGTGCCAGCAGCTTCCGGGCCGGGGAGCTGTTTTTT	CASSFRAGELFF
TRBV5-5	.	TRBJ1-4	.	12	TGTGCCAGCAGCTTGCAACATGAAAAACTGTTTTTT	CASSLQHEKLFF
TRBV18	.	TRBJ1-4	TRBD1	16	TGTGCCAGCTCACCTTCTAGACAGGGGGCAAGTGAAAAACTGTTTTTT	CASSPSRQGASEKLFF
TRBV21-1	once	TRBJ2-1	.	21	TGTGCCAGCAGCAAGGGTGGAGTCCTAGCGGGGTCGAAGTCCTCCTACAATGAGCAGTTCTTC	CASSKGGVLAGSKSSYNEQFF
TRBV28	.	TRBJ1-6	.	13	TGTGCCAGCAGTGCTCGACTGGATTCACCCCTCCACTTT	CASSARLDSPLHF
TRBV6-5	.	TRBJ2-3	.	15	TGTGCCAGCAGTAGTCTCCAGCGGGGCACAGATACGCAGTATTTT	CASSSLQRGTDTQYF
TRBV21-1	.	TRBJ2-1	.	14	TGTGCCAGCAGGACTAGCGGAGGGGGCGATGAGCAGTTCTTC	CASRTSGGGDEQFF
TRBV2	.	TRBJ1-1	.	14	TGTGCCAGCCTCCGGGACACTCCGAACACTGAAGCTTTCTTT	CASLRDTPNTEAFF